The 26 T cell receptor beta chains below come from one sample, sequenced in a study of response to subunit inactivated influenza vaccine (dated by TCRdb to 2016 to 2019). Receptor amplification or capture employed RT-PCR. Instrument used: Illumina HiSeq 2500. Starting from the raw public reads, TCRdb applied fastp trimming at Q25, assembled clones with MiXCR and retained in-frame beta chains. Each CDR3 protein gets just one entry, which takes the most common genes and DNA from the rows behind it. For this sample the table gives about 500,000 distinct CDR3 sequences, of which 16% were detected only once. Together, the top ten hold 3% of the sample. The sequencing here drew on CD4+ T cells sorted from PBMCs, taken around 25 months after vaccination. The origin of the receptors is a man aged 50-75 years who received an inactivated influenza vaccine. Donor details come from another sample of the same person, matched by shared clones.

This clonotype was recorded many times. V usage is TRBV5-5 and J usage is TRBJ2-7; 9 bases are shared with TRBD2. The CDR3 covers 18 residues. The junction had 10 bases not matched to a gene; V was cut back by 0 bases and J by 0 bases. Germline V lookup: CDR1 SGHKS, CDR2 YYEKEE (reference sequence). CDR3 DNA: TGTGCCAGCAGCTTGGTCCCAAGCGGGGGGACGACCTCCTACGAGCAGTACTTC. The encoded protein is CASSLVPSGGTTSYEQYF.

This clonotype was observed at least ten times. J is TRBJ2-1 and V is TRBV10-3; TRBD2 aligns across 9 bases. Germline loops: CDR1 ENHRY, CDR2 SYGVKD. CDR3 length equals 15 residues. Losses at the gene ends were 4 bases for V and 8 bases for J; bases not matched to a gene: 9. The CDR3 DNA sequence: TGTGCCATCAGTGCAACTTTTAGCGGGGGCCATGAGCAGTTCTTC. It translates to CAISATFSGGHEQFF.

In its sample, this clonotype was seen a few times. The chain is built from TRBV7-9 and TRBJ2-7, with D perhaps TRBD1 or TRBD2 (5 bases each). Germline assignment: CDR1 SEHNR and CDR2 FQNEAQ (reference sequence). The V and J ends lost 10 bases and 0 bases respectively, with 10 bases between them. This CDR3 contains 12 residues. The CDR3 loop is CAIAGSSYEQYF. The CDR3 DNA reads TGTGCCATAGCAGGGAGCTCCTACGAGCAGTACTTC.

In this sample, this clonotype turned up a few times. DNA of the CDR3: TGTGCCAGCAGTGATCAGGGGGGCCCCTACGAGCAGTACTTC. Amino acid sequence: CASSDQGGPYEQYF. V and J are TRBV6-1 and TRBJ2-7, with D possibly being TRBD1 (7 bases). Germline V lookup: CDR1 MNHNS, CDR2 SASEGT. Trimming shortened V by 3 bases and J by 2 bases, and 11 bases separated the two germline ends. The CDR3 runs 14 residues.

The chain links TRBV5-1 to TRBJ1-1, with 7 bases that match TRBD1. The CDR3 sequence is 15 residues long. Germline V CDR1 and CDR2: SGHRS, YFSETQ. The V segment lost 6 bases and the J segment 1 base; nucleotides outside the gene matches: 9. Written as DNA, the CDR3 is TGCGCCAGCATCCCCCTCCCAGGGGGGAACACTGAAGCTTTCTTT. Protein sequence: CASIPLPGGNTEAFF.

This clonotype has ten or more counts. V gene TRBV7-2 combines with J gene TRBJ2-3, with D maybe TRBD1 (5 bases). The CDR3 covers 14 residues. In germline, CDR1 is SGHTA, CDR2 FQGNSA. Trimming took 5 bases from V and 2 from J, leaving 11 bases between them. CDR3: CASSKDTYTDTQYF. The CDR3 DNA is TGTGCCAGCAGCAAGGACACCTACACAGATACGCAGTATTTT. Filled out from reference TRBV7-2 and TRBJ2-3, the complete variable domain reads GAGVSQSPSNKVTEKGKDVELRCDPISGHTALYWYRQSLGQGLEFLIYFQGNSAPDKSGLPSDRFSAERTGGSVSTLTIQRTQQEDSAVYLCASSKDTYTDTQYFGPGTRLTVL.

The chain joins TRBV20-1 to TRBJ2-2; a weak D match, TRBD1 (6 bases). Looked up from germline, CDR1 is DFQATT and CDR2 is SNEGSKA (reference sequence). The CDR3 consists of 14 residues. Trimming left V 2 bases short and J 6 bases short, with 13 bases between. Here the CDR3 reads CSARNTGLSGELFF. Here the CDR3 DNA reads TGCAGTGCTAGAAATACAGGGCTCTCCGGGGAGCTGTTTTTT.

This clonotype was seen ten or more times. The V gene is TRBV3-1, the J gene TRBJ1-1; 8 bases fit TRBD1. The ends lost 2 bases at V and 5 bases at J; junction bases unmatched: 7. CDR3 length equals 15 residues. The germline gives CDR1 LGHDT, CDR2 YNNKEL (reference sequence). The CDR3 reads CASSQIGQGNTEAFF. Here the CDR3 DNA reads TGTGCCAGCAGCCAAATTGGACAGGGAAATACTGAAGCTTTCTTT.

The genes are TRBV5-1 and TRBJ1-1; D may be TRBD1 (5 bases). Per the germline V gene, CDR1 is SGHRS and CDR2 is YFSETQ. V lost 4 bases, J lost 1 base, and 20 bases lay in between. The CDR3 length is 17 residues. CDR3 sequence (DNA): TGCGCCAGCAGCCCCCTTTGGGACCGCACAGGGAACACTGAAGCTTTCTTT. This codes for CASSPLWDRTGNTEAFF.

This clonotype was seen ten or more times. The chain links TRBV6-1 to TRBJ1-2; weak D call: TRBD1 (6 bases). This CDR3 contains 14 residues. V gave up 6 bases and J gave up 4 bases, with 15 bases separating them. The germline gives CDR1 MNHNS, CDR2 SASEGT. The CDR3 is CASRDRQDTYGYTF. DNA for the CDR3: TGTGCCAGCAGAGACCGACAGGACACCTATGGCTACACCTTC.

The chain joins TRBV6-1 to TRBJ2-2; 15 positions match TRBD2. The CDR3 is 15 amino acids. The ends lost 7 bases at V and 8 bases at J; junction bases unmatched: 5. From germline, CDR1 is MNHNS and CDR2 SASEGT. The chain's CDR3 is CASKGLAGGPGELFF. CDR3 nucleotide sequence: TGTGCCAGCAAGGGACTAGCGGGAGGCCCTGGGGAGCTGTTTTTT.

This clonotype showed up just a few times. This rearrangement joins TRBV20-1 to TRBJ2-2; TRBD2 matches 13 bases. With 6 bases clipped from V and 5 bases from J, the junction kept 18 bases outside the gene matches. The V gene's germline CDR1 is DFQATT and CDR2 SNEGSKA (reference sequence). CDR3 size: 19 residues. The CDR3: CSARSGLAGDYVRTGELFF. The CDR3 DNA reads as TGCAGTGCCCGCTCCGGACTAGCGGGAGATTACGTCCGGACCGGGGAGCTGTTTTTT.

This sequence joins TRBV20-1 and TRBJ1-2; D remains ambiguous. The germline V gene has CDR1 DFQATT and CDR2 SNEGSKA (reference sequence). Trimming cost V 0 bases and J 2 bases, with 10 bases left between them. There are 14 residues in the CDR3. CDR3 nucleotides: TGCAGTGCTAGAGATAGCCGGGAAAACTATGGCTACACCTTC. The encoded protein is CSARDSRENYGYTF.

The sample holds a few counts of this clonotype. This chain connects TRBV5-5 to TRBJ2-2; no clear D. The germline gives CDR1 SGHKS, CDR2 YYEKEE (reference sequence). Trimming cost V 4 bases and J 2 bases, with 9 bases left between them. The CDR3 is 14 amino acids. The CDR3 loop reads CASSPMFNTGELFF. The CDR3 coding sequence is TGTGCCAGCAGCCCTATGTTTAACACCGGGGAGCTGTTTTTT.

The chain joins TRBV4-1 to TRBJ1-5; D perhaps matches TRBD1 (5 bases). The CDR3 has 15 residues. Germline V gene data show CDR1 as MGHRA and CDR2 as YSYEKL. V was clipped by 1 base and J by 3 bases, with 10 bases between them. CDR3 amino acids: CASSQGQTYNQPQHF. The CDR3 coding sequence is TGCGCCAGCAGCCAAGGACAGACCTACAATCAGCCCCAGCATTTT.

The sample holds a few counts of this clonotype. Sequence at one end of the junction differs from germline and may be a read error. This sequence joins TRBV10-3 and TRBJ2-7; TRBD1 matches at 7 bases. Germline loops: CDR1 ENHRY, CDR2 SYGVKD. The CDR3 has 14 amino acids. The CDR3 sequence: CVISGGQHSYEQYF. For the CDR3, the DNA is TGTGTCATCAGTGGGGGACAGCACTCCTACGAGCAGTACTTC.

This clonotype was seen many times. This rearrangement joins TRBV5-5 to TRBJ2-3, with D tentatively TRBD1 or TRBD2 (5 bases each). CDR3 length: 14 amino acids. V was clipped by 4 bases and J by 5 bases, with 14 bases between them. Looked up from germline, CDR1 is SGHKS and CDR2 is YYEKEE (reference sequence). For the CDR3, the DNA is TGTGCCAGCAGCCGGGGACGGGTGGAAGATACGCAGTATTTT. Translation: CASSRGRVEDTQYF.

This clonotype was recorded a few times. The rearrangement uses TRBV28 and TRBJ1-2, with 12 bases that match TRBD1. This CDR3 contains 15 residues. V trimming: 7 bases; J trimming: 5 bases; junction bases outside the gene matches: 8. CDR1 and CDR2 from the germline V gene are MDHEN and SYDVKM. The CDR3 DNA reads as TGTGCCAGCACCGGGACAGGGGGCATGGAGTATGGCTACACCTTC. Protein sequence: CASTGTGGMEYGYTF.

This clonotype was counted a few times. This chain links TRBV2 with TRBJ2-7; 8 nucleotides match TRBD1. Germline V lookup: CDR1 SNHLY, CDR2 FYNNEI. The CDR3 totals 18 residues. Trimming took 0 bases from V and 4 from J; bases not matched to a gene: 14. Here the CDR3 reads CASSEAYFRTDRVYEQYF. The CDR3 DNA reads as TGTGCCAGCAGTGAAGCTTATTTTCGCACGGACAGGGTTTACGAGCAGTACTTC.

The table lists this clonotype with a few counts. The CDR3 spells CASRLAGMNTEAFF. CDR3 coding DNA: TGTGCCAGCCGGCTTGCAGGGATGAACACTGAAGCTTTCTTT. The chain couples TRBV27 to TRBJ1-1; perhaps TRBD1 as D (5 bases). Trimming took off 8 bases at V and 0 bases at J, with 13 bases between the two ends. Per germline, CDR1 MNHEY and CDR2 SMNVEV (reference sequence). This CDR3 has 14 amino acids.

Ten or more counts support this clonotype. J is TRBJ2-1 and V is TRBV12-3 or TRBV12-4, with unresolved D. Trimming removed 6 bases from V and 2 bases from J, with 14 bases in between. This CDR3 contains 15 residues. CDR3 DNA: TGTGCCAGCAGAGTAGACTCCGGCCCCTACAATGAGCAGTTCTTC. Translation gives CASRVDSGPYNEQFF.

V gene TRBV15 combines with J gene TRBJ2-1; D may be TRBD1 (5 bases). The germline V gene has CDR1 LNHNV and CDR2 YYDKDF (reference sequence). The V gene lost 1 base and the J gene lost 10 bases, with 8 bases spanning the gap. This CDR3 has 12 amino acids. CDR3 bases: TGTGCCACCAGCAGAGGAAAGGGGGAGCAGTTCTTC. Amino acid sequence: CATSRGKGEQFF.

The J gene is TRBJ2-7, the V gene TRBV6-5; D is perhaps TRBD1 or TRBD2 (5 bases each). Trimming removed 2 bases from V and 1 base from J, with 12 bases in between. CDR3 length: 15 amino acids. Germline CDR1 and CDR2: MNHEY and SVGAGI. The CDR3 bases are TGTGCCAGCAGTTACGGATTGGGGGTTTCCTACGAGCAGTACTTC. Its translation is CASSYGLGVSYEQYF.

The table lists this clonotype with a few counts. The chain employs TRBV20-1 and TRBJ1-1; 7 positions agree with TRBD1. The CDR3 has 14 residues. Trimming cost V 3 bases and J 0 bases; bases outside gene matches: 4. Germline V gene sequence: CDR1 DFQATT, CDR2 SNEGSKA (reference sequence). In DNA form, the CDR3 reads TGCAGTGCTAGGGAGGGGGCCGTGAACACTGAAGCTTTCTTT. It yields the protein CSAREGAVNTEAFF.

The CDR3 DNA follows: TGCAGTGCTCTAGCGGGAGGTCTGGAGACCCAGTACTTC. It is translated as CSALAGGLETQYF. This chain joins TRBV20-1 and TRBJ2-5; 11 bases are a match to TRBD2. Germline V gene sequence: CDR1 DFQATT, CDR2 SNEGSKA (reference sequence). V lost 5 bases, J lost 5 bases, and 4 bases stayed unmatched. This CDR3 spans 13 amino acids.

In its sample, this clonotype was seen a few times. The chain links TRBV7-9 to TRBJ1-1; D may be TRBD1 (5 bases). This CDR3 has 12 residues. V lost 5 bases, J lost 11 bases, and 15 bases lay in between. The V gene's germline CDR1 is SEHNR and CDR2 FQNEAQ (reference sequence). Here the CDR3 reads CASSPGIRGAFF. For the CDR3, the DNA is TGTGCCAGCAGCCCTGGGATTCGGGGGGCTTTCTTT.